These 19 T cell receptor beta chains share one sample of origin, sequenced in a study of molecular identifiers for immune sequencing clone quantification. MiXCR was run by TCRdb on the PCR reads, yielding one entry per CDR3 protein. The data hold some 650,000 distinct CDR3 sequences, with 15% to 20% observed a single time. What was sequenced was naive CD8+ T cells from blood, with Jurkat cell RNA spiked in. As to subset: FACS-sorted CD8+CD4-CCR7+CD45RA+ naive T cells. The receptors come from a human donor in good health. Some libraries in this study had Jurkat cell RNA spiked in.

This clonotype appeared many times. The CDR3 is CASSLVGEQETQYF. The DNA of the CDR3 is TGTGCCAGCAGCTTAGTGGGGGAACAAGAGACCCAGTACTTC. V usage is TRBV7-9 and J usage is TRBJ2-5; tentatively, D is TRBD1 or TRBD2 (5 bases each). The CDR3 is made up of 14 amino acids. The V gene's germline CDR1 is SEHNR and CDR2 FQNEAQ (reference sequence). Trimming left V 1 base short and J 2 bases short, with 8 bases between.

A word on this clonotype: A read error is possible here, since a much larger clone lies one base away. The chain is built from TRBV7-9 and TRBJ2-5; D unclear. The CDR3 contains 15 residues. Trimming cost V 5 bases and J 7 bases, with 20 bases left between them. Germline CDR1 SEHNR, CDR2 FQNEAQ (reference sequence). The CDR3 loop is CASSLRTQVEGTQYF. CDR3 DNA: TGTGCCAGCAGCCTTAGGACGCAGGTCGAAGGGACCCAGTACTTC.

Regarding this clonotype: Mismatch with germline at one junction end may stem from a read error. This rearrangement joins TRBV28 to TRBJ2-3, with 10 bases matching TRBD2. CDR1 and CDR2 (germline): MDHEN, SYDVKM. This CDR3 has 21 amino acids. The CDR3 region is CANSFGPGPKSGRAVTDTQYF. In nucleotides, the CDR3 is TGTGCCAACAGTTTTGGTCCGGGGCCTAAAAGCGGGAGGGCCGTTACAGATACGCAGTATTTT.

There are a few counts of this clonotype. This chain uses TRBV4-1 with TRBJ1-1; 8 nucleotides line up with TRBD1. Trimming took 0 bases from V and 1 from J; bases not matched to a gene: 1. Germline loops: CDR1 MGHRA, CDR2 YSYEKL. This CDR3 contains 15 residues. CDR3 residues: CASSQDGTGNTEAFF. As DNA, the CDR3 is TGCGCCAGCAGCCAAGACGGGACAGGGAACACTGAAGCTTTCTTT.

This clonotype was counted at least ten times. The chain uses TRBV27 and TRBJ1-6; D might be TRBD1 (5 bases). Germline CDR1 is MNHEY and CDR2 is SMNVEV (reference sequence). The CDR3 length is 15 residues. Trimming shortened V by 0 bases and J by 6 bases, and 9 bases separated the two germline ends. CDR3 DNA: TGTGCCAGCAGTTTATCAGGGGCGGCTAATTCACCCCTCCACTTT. It specifies CASSLSGAANSPLHF.

The table lists this clonotype with many counts. The V call is TRBV11-2, the J call TRBJ1-5, with D hard to call. The CDR3 covers 14 residues. The V and J ends lost 1 base and 1 base respectively, with 5 bases between them. The germline V gene has CDR1 SGHAT and CDR2 FQNNGV. The CDR3 protein is CASSLAASNQPQHF. The CDR3 DNA reads TGTGCCAGCAGCTTAGCAGCAAGCAATCAGCCCCAGCATTTT. Full variable domain (remainder filled in from reference TRBV11-2 and TRBJ1-5): EAGVAQSPRYKIIEKRQSVAFWCNPISGHATLYWYQQILGQGPKLLIQFQNNGVVDDSQLPKDRFSAERLKGVDSTLKIQPAKLEDSAVYLCASSLAASNQPQHFGDGTRLSIL.

The rearrangement uses TRBV30 and TRBJ2-7; 12 bases map to TRBD1. This CDR3 region has 16 residues. Germline V gives CDR1 GTSNPN, CDR2 SVGIG (reference sequence). After removal of 1 base from V and 5 bases from J, the junction contained 9 bases not matched to a gene. Here the CDR3 reads CAWSGLGQGASHEQYF. The CDR3, as DNA: TGTGCCTGGAGTGGATTGGGACAGGGGGCTTCCCACGAGCAGTACTTC. Combining the CDR3 with reference TRBV30 and TRBJ2-7 gives the whole variable domain SQTIHQWPATLVQPVGSPLSLECTVEGTSNPNLYWYRQAAGRGLQLLFYSVGIGQISSEVPQNLSASRPQDRQFILSSKKLLLSDSGFYLCAWSGLGQGASHEQYFGPGTRLTVT.

At least ten counts were recorded for this clonotype. The J gene is TRBJ2-3, the V gene TRBV2; D gene unclear. In germline, CDR1 is SNHLY, CDR2 FYNNEI. There are 13 residues in the CDR3. Deletions cut 2 bases from V and 5 bases from J, with 8 bases between. CDR3 protein: CASSEMMVDTQYF. The CDR3 DNA reads TGTGCCAGCAGTGAAATGATGGTAGATACGCAGTATTTT.

V and J are TRBV20-1 and TRBJ2-5, with TRBD1 matching over 7 bases. The length of the CDR3 is 13 residues. J gave up 0 bases and V 6 bases, and 4 bases lay outside the gene matches. Per the germline V gene, CDR1 is DFQATT and CDR2 is SNEGSKA (reference sequence). The CDR3 bases are TGCAGTGCCGTGGGACAGAACCAAGAGACCCAGTACTTC. Its protein product is CSAVGQNQETQYF.

The gene calls are TRBV19 and TRBJ2-7; weak D call: TRBD1 (5 bases). Germline V gene data show CDR1 as LNHDA and CDR2 as SQIVND (reference sequence). The V gene lost 4 bases and the J gene lost 2 bases, with 12 bases spanning the gap. The CDR3 is made up of 14 amino acids. CDR3 protein: CASSTRDSPYEQYF. For the CDR3, the DNA is TGTGCCAGTAGTACCCGTGACAGCCCCTACGAGCAGTACTTC.

This clonotype appeared a few times. This chain links TRBV28 with TRBJ2-1; TRBD1 matches at 8 bases. This CDR3 is built from 16 residues. Germline CDR1 MDHEN, CDR2 SYDVKM. Trimming cost V 2 bases and J 3 bases; bases outside gene matches: 6. CDR3 in DNA: TGTGCCAGCAGTTTACAGGGGGCCGGAATCTACAATGAGCAGTTCTTC. It specifies CASSLQGAGIYNEQFF.

This clonotype appeared many times. The chain has TRBV20-1 and TRBJ2-1, with a tentative D call TRBD2 (6 bases). Germline lookup yields CDR1 DFQATT and CDR2 SNEGSKA (reference sequence). The CDR3 covers 15 residues. V shed 2 bases and J shed 7 bases, with 18 bases lying between them. CDR3 sequence: CSARYFRRGRNEQFF. CDR3 nucleotide sequence: TGCAGTGCTAGATACTTTAGGAGGGGTCGGAATGAGCAGTTCTTC.

The V gene is TRBV4-3, the J gene TRBJ1-3; D is ambiguous. CDR1 LGHNA and CDR2 YSLEER come from the germline V gene. V gave up 4 bases and J gave up 3 bases, with 10 bases separating them. CDR3 size: 14 residues. Here the CDR3 reads CASSPDGSGNTIYF. DNA of the CDR3: TGCGCCAGCAGCCCAGACGGGAGTGGAAACACCATATATTTT.

This clonotype has a count of ten or more. The chain couples TRBV4-3 to TRBJ2-3, with D maybe TRBD2 (6 bases). V was trimmed by 0 bases and J by 4 bases, leaving 17 bases between them. The CDR3 contains 17 residues. The germline V gene has CDR1 LGHNA and CDR2 YSLEER. Here the CDR3 DNA reads TGCGCCAGCAGCCAAGAAGTCCAGCGGGCCCGCCCAGATACGCAGTATTTT. This translates into CASSQEVQRARPDTQYF.

This clonotype was counted at least ten times. The chain combines TRBV5-6 with TRBJ2-5, with D maybe TRBD2 (6 bases). From germline, CDR1 is SGHDT and CDR2 YYEEEE. Trimming took off 5 bases at V and 5 bases at J, with 16 bases between the two ends. This CDR3 is 14 amino acids long. The CDR3 nucleotides read TGTGCCAGCAGTGTTGCAGGGACTGAGGAGACCCAGTACTTC. Amino acid sequence: CASSVAGTEETQYF.

Of note for this clonotype: A single base separates this from a much larger clone, so it may be a read error. This sequence joins TRBV7-9 and TRBJ1-4; D is undetermined. V was pared by 3 bases and J by 6 bases, with 14 bases between. CDR1 SEHNR and CDR2 FQNEAQ come from the germline V gene (reference sequence). The CDR3 length is 15 residues. The CDR3 DNA reads as TGTGCCAGCAGCTTGCGCACGGATGATGATGAAAAACTGTTTTTT. Its translation: CASSLRTDDDEKLFF.

The chain has TRBV5-1 and TRBJ2-2; 7 nucleotides match TRBD2. This CDR3 is built from 16 residues. Germline V gives CDR1 SGHRS, CDR2 YFSETQ. The junction had 8 bases not matched to a gene; V was cut back by 3 bases and J by 3 bases. CDR3 nucleotide sequence: TGCGCCAGCAGCTCCCAGGGAGGGGTTGACACCGGGGAGCTGTTTTTT. Translation gives CASSSQGGVDTGELFF.

This clonotype showed up many times. The CDR3, as DNA: TGTGCCAGCAGCTTAGTGGGACAGGGGGTGAAGGAGCAGTACTTC. Translating gives CASSLVGQGVKEQYF. The chain employs TRBV11-2 and TRBJ2-7; 11 bases match TRBD1. CDR1 and CDR2 (germline): SGHAT, FQNNGV. This CDR3 is 15 amino acids long. The junction had 6 bases not matched to a gene; V was cut back by 1 base and J by 7 bases.

This clonotype was observed many times. The chain combines TRBV5-6 with TRBJ1-1, with TRBD1 matching over 8 bases. Germline CDR1 is SGHDT and CDR2 is YYEEEE. The CDR3 runs 15 residues. The V and J ends lost 2 bases and 2 bases, in that order; junction bases with no gene match: 5. In nucleotides, the CDR3 is TGTGCCAGCAGCTTCGGACAGGGAGTCAACACTGAAGCTTTCTTT. It codes for CASSFGQGVNTEAFF.